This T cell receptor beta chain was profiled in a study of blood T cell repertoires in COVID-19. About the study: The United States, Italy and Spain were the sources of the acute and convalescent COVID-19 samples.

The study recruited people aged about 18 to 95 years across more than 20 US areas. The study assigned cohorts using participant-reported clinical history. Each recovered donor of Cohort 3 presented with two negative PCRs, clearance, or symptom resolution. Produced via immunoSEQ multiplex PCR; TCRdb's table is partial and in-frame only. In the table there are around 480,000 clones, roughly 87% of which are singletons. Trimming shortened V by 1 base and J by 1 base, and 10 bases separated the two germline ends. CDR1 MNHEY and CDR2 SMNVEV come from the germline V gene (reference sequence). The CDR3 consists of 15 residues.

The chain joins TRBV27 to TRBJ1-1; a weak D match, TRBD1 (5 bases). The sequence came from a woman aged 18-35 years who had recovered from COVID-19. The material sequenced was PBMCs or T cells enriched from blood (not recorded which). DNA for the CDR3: TGTGCCAGCAGTTTATTGGCAGGGCGGAACACTGAAGCTTTCTTT. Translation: CASSLLAGRNTEAFF.